This T cell receptor beta chain was obtained from a study of cytomegalovirus exposure and HLA in healthy donors. Study as a whole: The same platform was used for the 110 or so validation repertoires as for the 666 first-cohort repertoires, as reported in a later analysis. Study observations and caveats: Overall, approximately 150 TCR beta chains were annotated as cytomegalovirus-associated. In vitro work confirmed that a few CMV-associated chains recognize CMV antigens.

The table lists this clone with a count of one. Antigen: not known. Assay: immunoSEQ multiplex PCR; the TCRdb copy retains only in-frame clones and omits some. The table has about 250,000 clones, 87% seen once. The donors were in the roughly 120-subject validation cohort; that cohort was separate from the approximately 700-subject first cohort. The receptor's source is a man between 18 and 35 years old in good health and CMV-seropositive. Sequencing was done on a sample of PBMCs.

CDR3 loop: CASSDFLAGAAGELFF. Here the CDR3 DNA reads TGCGCCAGCAGTGATTTTCTAGCGGGAGCTGCCGGGGAGCTGTTTTTT. The chain uses TRBV10-2 and TRBJ2-2; 10 bases agree with TRBD2. This CDR3 has 16 amino acids. In germline, CDR1 is WSHSY, CDR2 SAAADI. V was clipped by 3 bases and J by 6 bases; unmatched bases: 7.